The sequence of this TCR beta chain was determined in a study of identical twins. The CDR3 loop spans 14 amino acids. Germline V gene sequence: CDR1 SGHDN, CDR2 FVKESK. The germline V and J ends were trimmed by 6 bases and 3 bases, with 14 bases remaining between them. TCRdb redid the calling of the 5' RACE reads with MiXCR, one entry per CDR3 protein. The sample has more than 400,000 distinct CDR3 sequences, approximately 14% seen once. This clonotype appeared a few times. These data are also associated with another study on yellow fever vaccine responses in identical twins.

This chain links TRBV14 with TRBJ1-1; D might be TRBD1 (6 bases). Sequencing was performed on CD4+ T cells sorted from blood. This receptor was identified in a woman aged 18-30 years in good health. This chain's CDR3 is CASSRTAADTEAFF. The CDR3 region has the DNA TGTGCCAGCAGTCGGACAGCCGCGGACACTGAAGCTTTCTTT. The entire variable domain, with the rest obtained from reference TRBV14 and TRBJ1-1, is as follows: EAGVTQFPSHSVIEKGQTVTLRCDPISGHDNLYWYRRVMGKEIKFLLHFVKESKQDESGMPNNRFLAERTGGTYSTLKVQPAELEDSGVYFCASSRTAADTEAFFGQGTRLTVV.